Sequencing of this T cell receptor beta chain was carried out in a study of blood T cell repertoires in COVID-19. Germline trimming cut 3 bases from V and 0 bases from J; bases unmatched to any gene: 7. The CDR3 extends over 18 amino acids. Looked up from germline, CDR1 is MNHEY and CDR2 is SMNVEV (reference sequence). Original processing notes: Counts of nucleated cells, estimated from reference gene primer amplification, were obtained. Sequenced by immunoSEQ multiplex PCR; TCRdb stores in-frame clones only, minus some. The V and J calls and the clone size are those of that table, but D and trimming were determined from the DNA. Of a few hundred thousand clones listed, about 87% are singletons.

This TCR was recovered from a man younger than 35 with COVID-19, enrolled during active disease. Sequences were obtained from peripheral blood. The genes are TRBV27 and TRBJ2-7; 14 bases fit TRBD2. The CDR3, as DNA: TGTGCCAGCAGTTTGGTGGGACTAGCGGGAGTTCGCTCCTACGAGCAGTACTTC. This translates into CASSLVGLAGVRSYEQYF.